This T cell receptor beta chain appears in the sequencing data of a study of T cell responses to AZD1222 COVID-19 vaccine (dated by TCRdb to the early 2020s). About the investigation overall: AZD1222 recipients given second doses at about 4 weeks or at about 12 weeks were pooled, since spike-specific TCR depth and breadth were not found to differ between the two schedules. TCR sequencing covered some 250 trial participants: 200 to 220 given two doses of AZD1222 and 26 given two doses of MenACWY control vaccine. Trial participants were enrolled by age into 18-55, 56-69 and 70-plus year subgroups, with about 150, 28 and 57 TCR-sequenced participants respectively.

V is shortened by 0 bases, J by 8 bases, and the region joining them spans 8 bases. The germline V gene (reference sequence) provides CDR1 GTSNPN and CDR2 SVGIG. The CDR3 has 12 amino acids, counting the end cysteine and phenylalanine. Only the CDR3 DNA is retained, 36 bases long and in frame from the first base. The CDR3 regions of human TCRbeta chains were analyzed by immunosequencing. The study's processing was this. TCRs in the repertoires were matched against a reference library of SARS-CoV-2-specific TCRs that had been generated with the MIRA antigen-specificity platform. Breadth was defined as the fraction of unique TCRs that were SARS-CoV-2-associated. Depth was defined as the fraction of total T cells that were SARS-CoV-2-associated. Using the MIRA data, every spike-specific TCR was mapped to the spike region that the TCR reacted to and assigned to either a CD4 or a CD8 class. Log10-transformed breadth and depth values were compared by one-way ANOVA with Sidak's multiple comparisons tests. TCRdb mirrors the immuneACCESS table, restricted to in-frame sequences. Some clones are absent from its copies; in checked studies, under half trace to an unresolved V gene, and the reason for the others is unknown. That table is the source of V, J and clone size, and D and trimming were worked out from the DNA. For this sample there are about 180,000 clones; 85% to 90% appear just once. Together, the top ten hold approximately 1.6% of the sample.

Overall study outcomes, separate from this receptor: Epitopes outside the regions mutated in the B.1.351 and B.1.1.7 variants were reportedly recognized by nearly half of the unique spike-specific TCRs. The vaccine-associated CD4 TCRs covered the entire spike protein, and the dominant responses fell in regions 160-218 and 743-854. The 56-69-year group was small, and its depth increase did not reach significance, likely because of low power. Conclusions about previously exposed vaccinees are limited because only six or seven AZD1222 recipients were SARS-CoV-2 seropositive at baseline. Spike-specific TCR breadth and depth rose significantly after two AZD1222 doses compared with day 0 and with MenACWY recipients. No day 14 peak-response samples were available, so repertoires were characterized only after the peak T cell response. Most participants were white British and females outnumbered males, and the authors suggested that clonal diversity may have been underestimated.

Details on this clone: The target of this receptor is not known. No much larger clone is present one base from it, and per-base qualities are unavailable.

What the time point label conveys for this sample: baseline before first vaccination. Samples from vaccinated people were obtained from the UK trials COV001 and COV002, which included a single-blind randomized controlled phase 2/3 trial of AZD1222 (ChAdOx1 nCoV-19) in healthy adults. For TCRbeta chain sequencing, PBMC samples were collected from trial participants at day 0 and at day 28 after the second dose. The sequence was collected from an adult in good health. Material: peripheral blood, obtained on day 0 of AZD1222 vaccination. The V gene is TRBV30 and the J gene is TRBJ2-1; the D gene is unclear. The DNA sequence reads TGTGCCTGGAGTGTACGATCTGATGAGCAGTTCTTC. This sequence encodes CAWSVRSDEQFF.